This T cell receptor (beta chain) was sequenced in a study of prognosis after radiotherapy for stage I lung cancer. Many counts were recorded for this clonotype. Its antigen is not identified. The study's findings and limits: Reduced unique TCR clone counts were recorded after stereotactic body radiation therapy, with a median of 10,088 versus 6,861. Patients developing distant metastases showed lower Shannon entropy after stereotactic body radiation therapy.

The genomic DNA TCR beta CDR3 region underwent two rounds of multiplex PCR. Primers targeting each individual TRBV and TRBJ gene were applied in first-round PCR. With universal primers, the second PCR round was performed. TCRdb called the multiplex PCR reads again in MiXCR, with one record for every CDR3 protein. This table holds around 59,000 distinct CDR3 sequences, more than 25% found once. This CDR3 has 12 residues. With 6 bases clipped from V and 7 bases from J, the junction kept 5 bases outside the gene matches. Germline CDR1 is SQVTM and CDR2 is ANQGSEA. This receptor was obtained from a donor over 45 with non-small cell lung cancer. V and J are TRBV29-1 and TRBJ1-5; the match to TRBD1 covers 8 bases. The specimen comprised PBMCs, sampled before or after stereotactic body radiation therapy (not recorded which). The CDR3 DNA sequence: TGCAGCGTGGGACAGGATCGGCAGCCCCAGCATTTT. The encoded protein is CSVGQDRQPQHF.